This TCR beta chain was observed in a study of blood T cells in healthy people across ages (dated by TCRdb to between 2014 and 2016). Describing the broader study: Template switching captured roughly one uniquely barcoded TCR beta cDNA molecule per two T cells in model experiments. Four age groups were formed from the donors: young (average roughly 16 years), middle-aged (just under 40), aged (around 62) and long-lived (roughly 81). Two additional independent replicas of 1 million unique cDNA reads from the same blood draw were analyzed for two donors (one aged 18 to 30 and one aged 80 or older). Using deep sequencing normalized with unique cDNA molecular identifiers, the study measured how TCR beta repertoire diversity changes with age. To avoid experimental bias, donors of different ages were spread randomly across the sequencing lanes.

To prepare the library, 5' RACE was applied. Sequenced using an Illumina HiSeq 2500. A second about 7 to 12 cycle PCR used a sample-barcoded 5' primer and a J-beta primer mix. A unique molecular identifier was introduced onto each TCR beta cDNA molecule by a template-switch 5' adaptor carrying 12 random nucleotides. Each sample yielded at least 3 million CDR3-containing paired-end reads. The Mint cDNA synthesis kit, primed by a TRBC-specific oligonucleotide, was used to synthesize first-strand cDNA from all RNA. Following uracil-DNA glycosylase treatment, a first 18-cycle PCR with universal primers M1SS and BC2_uni_R was performed on all cDNA. In the source study's methods: For normalization, 1 million high-quality reads, each with a distinct molecular identifier, were randomly selected from each sample. Reads with shared molecular identifiers were discarded instead of being binned into consensus sequences. MiTCR, with a Q25 quality threshold and the strictest error-elimination algorithm, was used for CDR3 identification, clonotype clustering and error correction. A nonparametric unseen species model with Euler transformation was used to estimate a lower bound on total TCR beta diversity. Using fastp at Q25 and MiXCR, TCRdb reprocessed the public reads and kept productive beta chains. Each CDR3 protein gets just one entry, which takes the most common genes and DNA from the rows behind it. The V and J calls and clone size are TCRdb's, not the authors'. The sample yields approximately 810,000 distinct CDR3 sequences; about 37% were counted once. The ten largest clones take up under 15% of the sample.

The CDR3 holds 15 amino acids from the cysteine to the phenylalanine. Only the CDR3 portion is preserved as DNA: 45 bases, with reading frame beginning at the first base. The junction shows trimming of 4 bases on V and 1 base on J, and the gene matches do not reach 3 bases of it. The germline V gene gives CDR1 as MNHEY and CDR2 as SVGAGI. Donors were about 36 systemically healthy Caucasian individuals from Russia aged about 6 to 100 years. Each donor gave about 9.2 milliliters of peripheral blood, drawn into EDTA-treated Vacutainer tubes. PBMCs were isolated by Ficoll-Paque density-gradient centrifugation, with at least 7 million obtained per sample. Trizol reagent was used to extract total RNA from the PBMCs, yielding at least 6 micrograms per sample. Naive CD45RAhigh/CD27high T cell percentages were measured by flow cytometry on a PBMC aliquot from every donor. This clonotype was found many times. Its antigen is still unknown. The record has no base qualities; no much larger clone is one base away.

Summary of the overall study and its limitations: Conclusive comparison of naive and antigen-experienced compartments was prevented by the profiling of bulk unsorted PBMCs. Donor CMV infection status was unknown, potentially confounding age-related changes in expanded clonotypes. Compared with the aged group, more naive CD4+ T cells, fewer expanded clones and increased TCR diversity were shown by the long-lived group, suggesting age selection. As age increased, observed TCR beta diversity per million T cells dropped in a roughly linear way, and a significant reduction was already evident by age 40. Estimates of total diversity based on one million sequenced T cells were considered lower bounds and underestimates. There was a strong correlation between observed TCR beta diversity and the percentage of naive T cells measured by flow cytometry.

The rearrangement joined TRBV6-5 to TRBJ2-3, and TRBD2 matches 9 of the central bases. Sequencing was carried out using blood. The sequence was collected from a man aged 18 to 29 in good health. The DNA reads TGTGCCAGCAGTTCATCTAGCGGGGGCACAGATACGCAGTATTTT. It translates as CASSSSSGGTDTQYF.